This passage covers 7 T cell receptor beta chains from one sample sequenced in a study of cytomegalovirus exposure and HLA in healthy donors. The protocol was immunoSEQ multiplex PCR, while the TCRdb copy is restricted to in-frame clones and leaves out a portion. This table holds 300,000 to 400,000 clones, around 90% found once. Input material: PBMCs. The receptors stem from a man aged 30-40 years in good health and CMV-seronegative.

The chain links TRBV18 to TRBJ2-7; perhaps TRBD1 as D (5 bases). V lost 0 bases and J 7 bases, leaving 13 bases between the germline ends. CDR3 length: 14 amino acids. Germline CDR1 is KGHSH and CDR2 is LQKENI. CDR3 in DNA: TGTGCCAGCTCACCACCCCCAGGGCTGTTGGAGCAGTACTTC. Residues: CASSPPPGLLEQYF.

The chain uses TRBV6-6 and TRBJ1-5, with TRBD1 matching 8 bases. The CDR3 length is 13 residues. V lost 6 bases to trimming and J lost 7 bases; unmatched junction nucleotides: 5. Germline V gives CDR1 MNHNY, CDR2 SVGAGI (reference sequence). The CDR3 region has the DNA TGTGCCAGCAGCGGGACAGGTGGCCAGCCCCAGCATTTT. Amino acids: CASSGTGGQPQHF.

The rearrangement links TRBV27 to TRBJ2-7; the D is unclear. CDR1 and CDR2 from the germline V gene are MNHEY and SMNVEV (reference sequence). V was pared by 2 bases and J by 5 bases, with 16 bases between. The CDR3 is made up of 15 amino acids. This CDR3 reads CASSLIGGGAHEQYF. Here the CDR3 DNA reads TGTGCCAGCAGTTTAATAGGCGGCGGAGCCCACGAGCAGTACTTC.

The genes are TRBV11-2 and TRBJ2-7, with 8 bases lining up with TRBD1. The germline V gene encodes CDR1 SGHAT and CDR2 FQNNGV. The CDR3 is made up of 17 amino acids. V trimming: 1 base; J trimming: 2 bases; junction bases outside the gene matches: 10. The CDR3 reads CASSLAGRGQSTYEQYF. In nucleotides, the CDR3 is TGTGCCAGCAGCTTAGCTGGCAGGGGGCAATCCACCTACGAGCAGTACTTC.

Concerning this clone: This same CDR3 is encoded by further DNA sequences in the sample. V usage is TRBV6-1 and J usage is TRBJ1-3, with D maybe TRBD1 (5 bases). With 5 bases removed from V and 2 bases from J, the gap between germline ends came to 7 bases. This CDR3 comprises 13 residues. CDR1 is MNHNS, CDR2 SASEGT, per germline. CDR3 amino acids: CASSPTAGNTIYF. CDR3 DNA: TGTGCCAGCAGTCCGACAGCTGGAAACACCATATATTTT.

The V call is TRBV2, the J call TRBJ1-4, with D perhaps matching TRBD1 (6 bases). Germline lookup yields CDR1 SNHLY and CDR2 FYNNEI. The CDR3 has 15 amino acids. V was clipped by 4 bases and J by 5 bases, with 14 bases between them. The CDR3 loop is CASSAVRGGNEKLFF. In nucleotides, the CDR3 is TGTGCCAGCAGTGCGGTGAGGGGGGGCAATGAAAAACTGTTTTTT.

The chain combines TRBV2 with TRBJ2-1; D is uncertain. The germline CDR1 and CDR2 sequences are SNHLY and FYNNEI. V was cut by 1 base and J by 16 bases, with 11 bases left in between. The CDR3 spans 11 residues. CDR3 protein: CASSEGLEIFF. In nucleotides, the CDR3 is TGTGCCAGCAGTGAAGGTCTAGAGATCTTCTTC. Complete variable domain (other parts from reference TRBV2 and TRBJ2-1): EPEVTQTPSHQVTQMGQEVILRCVPISNHLYFYWYRQILGQKVEFLVSFYNNEISEKSEIFDDQFSVERPDGSNFTLKIRSTKLEDSAMYFCASSEGLEIFFGPGTRLTVL.